A selection of T cell receptor beta chains follows, all from one sample in a study of blood T cell repertoires in COVID-19. Here immunoSEQ multiplex PCR was the method, and the copy in TCRdb shows in-frame clones only, minus some. The repertoire includes 200,000 to 250,000 clones, approximately 84% of them detected once, and approximately 3% sits in the top ten. The sequencing input was peripheral blood. The receptors originated from a woman in her thirties who had recovered from COVID-19. CDR3s include the opening cysteine and the closing phenylalanine or tryptophan. The D gene is left open where the match is weak. Size is omitted from some rows. Given values are once, few, many or a class for expanded clones.

>TRBV12-5|NA|NA|TRBJ1-1
TGTGCTAGTGCCTTGAGGGTTAATAGGAACACTGAAGCTTTCTTT
CASALRVNRNTEAFF
>TRBV15|NA|NA|TRBJ2-5
TGTGCCACCAGCAGGGGTAGCAGCCAAGAGACCCAGTACTTC
CATSRGSSQETQYF
>TRBV27|NA|NA|TRBJ1-5
TGTGCCAGCAGTTTGAGAGGCAACGATCAGCCCCAGCATTTT
CASSLRGNDQPQHF
>TRBV24-1|TRBD2|few|TRBJ2-1
TGTGCCACCAGTGATTTTGGGCTAGCGGGAGACTACAATGAGCAGTTCTTC
CATSDFGLAGDYNEQFF
>TRBV11-2|TRBD1|NA|TRBJ2-5
TGTGCCAGCAGCCTATGGACAGGGGGTTTAGGGGAGACCCAGTACTTC
CASSLWTGGLGETQYF
>TRBV25-1|NA|NA|TRBJ2-7
TGTGCCAGCAGTGAAAGGGGTTACTCCTACGAGCAGTACTTC
CASSERGYSYEQYF
>TRBV6-1|TRBD2|NA|TRBJ2-1
TGTGCCAGCAGTGGGGGACTAGCGGGAGGATACTCCTACAATGAGCAGTTCTTC
CASSGGLAGGYSYNEQFF
>TRBV10-3|NA|NA|TRBJ2-2
TGTGCCATCAGTGAGTCGCCCCTAATGGGCGCCCACACCGGGGAGCTGTTTTTT
CAISESPLMGAHTGELFF
>TRBV5-1|TRBD2|NA|TRBJ2-5
TGCGCCAGCAGCTGGGGGGGATACCAAGAGACCCAGTACTTC
CASSWGGYQETQYF
>TRBV2|NA|NA|TRBJ2-5
TGTGCCAGCAATAGCGCGCAAGAGACCCAGTACTTC
CASNSAQETQYF
>TRBV5-6|TRBD1|NA|TRBJ2-7
TGTGCCAGCGGACAGGGGACCTACGAGCAGTACTTC
CASGQGTYEQYF
>TRBV29-1|NA|NA|TRBJ1-1
TGCAGCGTTGCGCCCAGACTAAACACTGAAGCTTTCTTT
CSVAPRLNTEAFF
>TRBV3-1/TRBV3-2|NA|NA|TRBJ2-1
TGTGCCAGCAGCCAAGCCAGGGTGGGTGAGCAGTTCTTC
CASSQARVGEQFF
>TRBV19|NA|NA|TRBJ1-1
TGTGCCGCCCCGACCCCGGGACACCTGAACACTGAAGCTTTCTTT
CAAPTPGHLNTEAFF
>TRBV5-5|NA|once|TRBJ1-5
TGTGCCAGCAGCTTGCAGAGGGCAGATCAGCCCCAGCATTTT
CASSLQRADQPQHF
>TRBV28|TRBD1|NA|TRBJ2-7
TGTGCCAGTCGAAGGGGGCACGAGCAGTACTTC
CASRRGHEQYF
>TRBV6-4|TRBD1|NA|TRBJ1-1
TGTGCCAGCAGTGCTGACAGGGCAAGTAACGAAGCTTTCTTT
CASSADRASNEAFF
>TRBV19|NA|NA|TRBJ2-7
TGTGCCAGTAGTGTGACCGCTGCGGGGGAGCAGTACTTC
CASSVTAAGEQYF
>TRBV5-1|NA|NA|TRBJ2-1
TGCGCCAGCAGCTTGTCTGCGATCTACAATGAGCAGTTCTTC
CASSLSAIYNEQFF
>TRBV6-6|TRBD1|few|TRBJ2-2
TGTGCCAGCAGCCTCACCGGACAGGGTGTCACCGGGGAGCTGTTTTTT
CASSLTGQGVTGELFF
>TRBV5-1|NA|NA|TRBJ1-2
TGCGCCAGCAGCTTCAGGGTCTCGGACTATGGCTACACCTTC
CASSFRVSDYGYTF
>TRBV10-1|NA|NA|TRBJ2-5
TGCGCCAGCAGTGAGTCTTTAAGTCTGAGAGAGACCCAGTACTTC
CASSESLSLRETQYF
>TRBV2|NA|NA|TRBJ1-2
TGTGCCAGCAGTGAAGATGAGGGCGGCTACACCTTC
CASSEDEGGYTF
>TRBV30|TRBD2|NA|TRBJ2-5
TGTGCCTGGAGACGAGCGGGAGGGCGAGAGACCCAGTACTTC
CAWRRAGGRETQYF
>TRBV19|TRBD1|NA|TRBJ1-1
TGTGCCAGTAGTAGCCCCGGACAGGGGGACACTGAAGCTTTCTTT
CASSSPGQGDTEAFF
>TRBV5-1|TRBD1|NA|TRBJ1-1
TGCGCCAGCAGCTTCACAGGGGGCGAGGTGAGGACTGAAGCTTTCTTT
CASSFTGGEVRTEAFF
>TRBV16|TRBD1|NA|TRBJ1-5
TGTGCCAGCAGCCCTGACAGGGGGGCGCCCCAGCATTTT
CASSPDRGAPQHF
>TRBV27|NA|NA|TRBJ2-3
TGTGCCAGCAGTTACTCTTTAGATACGCAGTATTTT
CASSYSLDTQYF
>TRBV19|TRBD2|NA|TRBJ2-7
TGTGCCAGTAGTATATCGGGGGGATTCTACGAGCAGTACTTC
CASSISGGFYEQYF
>TRBV6-5|NA|NA|TRBJ2-1
TGTGCCAGCAGTTACTCGATTGTGTGGCACAATGAGCAGTTCTTC
CASSYSIVWHNEQFF
>TRBV24-1|NA|NA|TRBJ2-2
TGTGCCACCAGTGGGGGAGAAGATGCGAACACCGGGGAGCTGTTTTTT
CATSGGEDANTGELFF
>TRBV6-5|TRBD1|NA|TRBJ1-6
TGTGCCAGCAGTTTACAGGGGGCGAATTCACCCCTCCACTTT
CASSLQGANSPLHF
>TRBV28|TRBD2|NA|TRBJ2-3
TGTGCCAGCAGTTCTATAGCGGGAGGGAGCACAGATACGCAGTATTTT
CASSSIAGGSTDTQYF
>TRBV20-1|NA|NA|TRBJ2-7
TGCAGTGCTAGTCTGGGTCGGAGGGGCTCCTACGAGCAGTACTTC
CSASLGRRGSYEQYF
>TRBV24-1|TRBD1|NA|TRBJ2-1
TGTGCCACCAGTGACCGCACCATACAGGGGAGCTCCTACAATGAGCAGTTCTTC
CATSDRTIQGSSYNEQFF
>TRBV6-1|TRBD1|NA|TRBJ1-2
TGTGCCAGCAGTGAACGAGGGGACAGGGTATACTATGGCTACACCTTC
CASSERGDRVYYGYTF
>TRBV2|NA|few|TRBJ2-7
TGTGCCACCGTAGCGTTCTCCTACGAGCAGTACTTC
CATVAFSYEQYF
>TRBV24-1|NA|NA|TRBJ2-7
TGTGCCAGTCCCGTAACCGGGTCGATGAGGGAGCAGTACTTC
CASPVTGSMREQYF
>TRBV19|NA|NA|TRBJ1-1
TGTGCCAGTAGTTCCCCGGAGGAGGGGAGGATCCGCACTGAAGCTTTCTTT
CASSSPEEGRIRTEAFF
>TRBV19|NA|NA|TRBJ2-2
TGTGCCAGTAGTATAGAAAGGCACAGCACCGGGGAGCTGTTTTTT
CASSIERHSTGELFF
>TRBV7-8|TRBD1|once|TRBJ2-7
TGTGCCAGCAGCTTAGTACGGGACAGCTCCTACGAGCAGTACTTC
CASSLVRDSSYEQYF
>TRBV24-1|TRBD2|NA|TRBJ2-7
TGTGCCACCAGTGATGGGGCTAGCGGGAGGGTTCCCTACGAGCAGTACTTC
CATSDGASGRVPYEQYF
>TRBV6-6|NA|few|TRBJ1-5
TGTGCCAGCACGGCAGGGCCCTTCGGACAGCCCCAGCATTTT
CASTAGPFGQPQHF
>TRBV28|NA|NA|TRBJ1-4
TGTGCCAGCAGGGGGCGCCGTGAAAAACTGTTTTTT
CASRGRREKLFF
>TRBV11-3|TRBD1|NA|TRBJ2-3
TGTGCCAGCAGCTTGGGACAGGGGGTAGGCGGGAATGGTGCAGATACGCAGTATTTT
CASSLGQGVGGNGADTQYF
>TRBV23-1|NA|NA|TRBJ2-7
TGCGCCAGCAGTGGATACGACAAGGTGAGTTCCTACGAGCAGTACTTC
CASSGYDKVSSYEQYF
>TRBV2|NA|NA|TRBJ2-1
TGTGCCAGCAGTAACGGTGAGCAGTTCTTC
CASSNGEQFF